This T cell receptor (beta chain) was found in a study of human CD4 T cells and Enterobacteriaceae (TCRdb year 2020). Some background on the complete study: The bacteria used for stimulation were E. coli, K. pneumoniae, E. aerogenes, S. flexneri, S. sonnei, S. typhimurium and S. aureus, and the bacteria were heat-inactivated after culture.

CDR1 SGHKS and CDR2 YYEKEE are derived from the germline V gene (reference sequence). V trim: 0 bases; J trim: 2 bases; unmatched bases: 3. The CDR3 numbers 15 residues from cysteine through phenylalanine. Only the CDR3 portion is preserved as DNA: 45 bases, with reading frame beginning at the first base. The CFSE-low antigen-reactive cultures were sequenced at survey level, which gave a detection sensitivity of one cell in 40,000. The QIAamp DNA Micro Kit was used to extract genomic DNA from cell pellets, and spectrophotometry was used to check the DNA quantity and purity. The immunoSEQ multiplex PCR assay was used to amplify TCR Vbeta CDR3 regions. The amplicons were sequenced on the Illumina HiSeq platform. The retrieved sequences were 87 nucleotides long and included the CDR3 region. The original pipeline was this. A clonotype was defined as a unique productive TCR Vbeta nucleotide sequence, quantified by productive template frequency from ImmunoSEQ Analyzer V3.0. Expanded clonotypes were defined by a threshold at the top 5th percentile of each frequency-ranked repertoire. Repertoire overlap was computed as Chao-Jaccard with the R package fossil and visualized by nonmetric multidimensional scaling with the R package MASS. The source is immuneACCESS, and TCRdb retained only in-frame sequences with V and J called. Part of the clones is not carried over; for the studies checked, unresolved V genes explain less than half of this, and the remainder is unexplained. V, J and clone size are taken as reported in that table, and D and trimming were inferred from the DNA itself. This sample comprises roughly 250 clones, 43% of them detected only once. The ten top clones hold 19% of the sample.

Paper-wide results and their limitations: The Enterobacteriaceae-reactive repertoires were polyclonal but had fewer clonotypes than the S. aureus- or M. tuberculosis-reactive repertoires, and the Enterobacteriaceae-reactive repertoires clustered together. Clonotypes shared among Enterobacteriaceae cultures accounted for roughly 25-55% of unique rearrangements but roughly 66-93% of templates, while sharing with control bacteria was rare.

Proliferating activated T cells were FACS-sorted as CFSE-low CD25+ ICOS+ cells after roughly 6-7 days. Sorted memory CD4+ T cells were CFSE-labeled and cultured at a 2:1 ratio with irradiated autologous monocytes pulsed with antigen. Memory CD4+ T cells, defined as all CD4+ cells other than CD45RA+CCR7+CD95- naive cells, were FACS-sorted on a FACSAria III to a purity of over 95%. Healthy donor blood was obtained from blood donation centers in Switzerland. Positive selection with CD4 and CD14 magnetic microbeads was used to enrich total CD4+ T cells and monocytes. CD8+, CD14+, CD16+, CD56+, CD19+ and CD25-bright cells were excluded before sorting. The bacteria were heat-inactivated at 60 degrees C for approximately two hours and added at around 1.9 particles per monocyte, and M. tuberculosis lysate was used at roughly 3.3 ug/ml. The TCR Vbeta genes were sequenced from CFSE-low memory CD4+ T cells that had proliferated after primary stimulation with Enterobacteriaceae or with control bacteria. Each bacteria-reactive repertoire was analyzed in two to four different donors across two independent experiments. Peripheral blood mononuclear cells were isolated from donor blood using Ficoll-Paque Plus.

In regard to this clone: Qualities for individual bases were not recorded, and no much larger clone is one base off.

Sequenced: bacteria-reactive CD4+ T cells grown in culture. This specimen's cell subset or site label, per the study, means: CFSE-low proliferating memory CD4 T cells sorted after in vitro stimulation with a heat-inactivated bacterium or M. tuberculosis lysate. The V gene is TRBV5-5 and the J gene is TRBJ2-3; 7 central nucleotides agree with TRBD2. The TCR originated in a human donor in good health. The DNA sequence is TGTGCCAGCAGCTTGGTCGGGAGGTACACAGATACGCAGTATTTT. The encoded protein is CASSLVGRYTDTQYF.